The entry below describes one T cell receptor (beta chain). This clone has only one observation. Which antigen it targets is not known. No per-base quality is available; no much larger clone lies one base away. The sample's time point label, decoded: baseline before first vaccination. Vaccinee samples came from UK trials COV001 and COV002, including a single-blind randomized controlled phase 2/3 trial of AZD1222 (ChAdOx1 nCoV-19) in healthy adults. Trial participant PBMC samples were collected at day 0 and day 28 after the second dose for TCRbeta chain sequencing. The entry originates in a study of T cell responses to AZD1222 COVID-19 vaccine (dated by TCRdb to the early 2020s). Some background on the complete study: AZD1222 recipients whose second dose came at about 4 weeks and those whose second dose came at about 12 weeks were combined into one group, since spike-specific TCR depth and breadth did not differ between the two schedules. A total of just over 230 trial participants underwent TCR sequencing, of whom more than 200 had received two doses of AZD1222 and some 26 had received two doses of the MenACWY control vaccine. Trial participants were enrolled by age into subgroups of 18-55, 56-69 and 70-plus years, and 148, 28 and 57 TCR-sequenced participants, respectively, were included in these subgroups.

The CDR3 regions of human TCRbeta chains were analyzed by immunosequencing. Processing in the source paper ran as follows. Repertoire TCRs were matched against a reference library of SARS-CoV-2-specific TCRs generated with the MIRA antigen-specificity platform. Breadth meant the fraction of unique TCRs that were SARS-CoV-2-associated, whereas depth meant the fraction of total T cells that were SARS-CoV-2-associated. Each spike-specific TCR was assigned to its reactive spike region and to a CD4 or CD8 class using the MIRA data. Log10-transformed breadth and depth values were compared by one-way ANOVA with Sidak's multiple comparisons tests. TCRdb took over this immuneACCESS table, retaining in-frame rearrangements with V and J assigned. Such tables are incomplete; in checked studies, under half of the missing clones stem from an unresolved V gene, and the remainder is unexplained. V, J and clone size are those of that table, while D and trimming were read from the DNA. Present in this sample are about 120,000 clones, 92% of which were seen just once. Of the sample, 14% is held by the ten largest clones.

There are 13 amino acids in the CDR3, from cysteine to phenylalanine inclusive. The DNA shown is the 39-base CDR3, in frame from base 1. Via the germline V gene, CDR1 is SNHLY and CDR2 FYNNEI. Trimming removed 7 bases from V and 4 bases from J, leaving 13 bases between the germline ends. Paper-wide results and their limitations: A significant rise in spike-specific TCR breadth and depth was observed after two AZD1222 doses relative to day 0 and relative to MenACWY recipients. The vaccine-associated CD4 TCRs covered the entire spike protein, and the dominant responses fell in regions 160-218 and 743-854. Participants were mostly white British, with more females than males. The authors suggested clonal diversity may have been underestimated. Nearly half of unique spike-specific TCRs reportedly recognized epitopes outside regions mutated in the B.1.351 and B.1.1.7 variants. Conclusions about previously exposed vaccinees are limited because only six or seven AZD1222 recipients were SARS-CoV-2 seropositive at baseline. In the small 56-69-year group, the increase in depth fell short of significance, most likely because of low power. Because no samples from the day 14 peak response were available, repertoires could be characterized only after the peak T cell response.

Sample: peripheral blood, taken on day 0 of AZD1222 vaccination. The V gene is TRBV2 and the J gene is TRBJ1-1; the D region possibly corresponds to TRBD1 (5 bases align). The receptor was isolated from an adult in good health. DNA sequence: TGTGCCAGCAAAAAAGGGGTTAGCACTGAAGCTTTCTTT. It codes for CASKKGVSTEAFF.